This TCR beta chain was retrieved from a study of post-analysis software for immune sequencing data. Study in general: Clinical courses comprised relapsing-remitting, secondary progressive and progressive-relapsing multiple sclerosis.

Unique molecular identifiers were present in the TCR beta cDNA libraries. The T cell input of roughly 0.95 to 11 million gave hundreds of thousands of cDNA molecules. TCRdb re-derived calls from the PCR reads in MiXCR, one entry per CDR3 protein. The table has approximately 570,000 distinct CDR3 sequences, about 44% seen once. From germline, CDR1 is SGHTA and CDR2 FQGNSA. J lost 4 bases, V lost 4 bases, and 5 bases had no gene match. The CDR3 is 16 residues long. General observations from the study: Diversity measured as normalized Chao1 was significantly lower in multiple sclerosis patients than in controls. Included in a set of several TRBV segments more frequent in patients than controls were TRBV5-6, TRBV5-1 and TRBV20-1.

Details on this clonotype: The antigen is undetermined.

This receptor was taken from a girl aged 5-17 years with multiple sclerosis. V gene TRBV7-2 combines with J gene TRBJ2-7; TRBD2 aligns across 15 bases. Sequenced: blood. Written as DNA, the CDR3 is TGTGCCAGCAGCTCAGGACTAGCGGGGGGGAAGTACGAGCAGTACTTC. This encodes CASSSGLAGGKYEQYF.